This entry lists 32 T cell receptor beta chains sequenced from one sample in a study of blood T cell repertoires in COVID-19. Sequencing used immunoSEQ multiplex PCR; TCRdb keeps in-frame clones, though not all of them. The sample carries 200,000 to 250,000 clones, roughly 86% recorded once. The material sequenced was peripheral blood. The source is a woman aged 60-70 years with acute or convalescent COVID-19.

The V gene is TRBV6-5, the J gene TRBJ1-1, with 10 bases fitting TRBD1. V was pared by 8 bases and J by 4 bases, with 10 bases of the junction left unmatched. The CDR3 runs to 15 residues. The germline gives CDR1 MNHEY, CDR2 SVGAGI. This CDR3 is CASSGQGISPTEAFF. The CDR3 region has the DNA TGTGCCAGCTCGGGACAGGGGATCTCTCCCACTGAAGCTTTCTTT.

The gene calls are TRBV10-3 and TRBJ1-5, with TRBD1 matching over 8 bases. The V and J ends lost 5 bases and 0 bases, in that order; junction bases with no gene match: 3. CDR1 ENHRY and CDR2 SYGVKD come from the germline V gene. The CDR3 extends over 15 amino acids. The CDR3 nucleotides read TGTGCCATCAGTCCGGGACAGGCTAGCAATCAGCCCCAGCATTTT. This sequence encodes CAISPGQASNQPQHF.

The V call is TRBV18, the J call TRBJ1-2; 7 positions match TRBD1. V lost 3 bases and J lost 4; bases outside the gene matches: 26. The CDR3 spans 21 residues. Germline values: CDR1 KGHSH, CDR2 LQKENI. The CDR3 is CASSPNPSQGPPIGAIYGYTF. CDR3 DNA: TGTGCCAGCTCACCGAATCCTTCACAGGGGCCGCCGATAGGTGCTATCTATGGCTACACCTTC.

This clone has just a few counts. V is TRBV5-6 and J is TRBJ1-3; D not certain. This CDR3 region has 16 residues. Germline V gives CDR1 SGHDT, CDR2 YYEEEE. Trimming took 0 bases from V and 4 from J, leaving 14 bases between them. The CDR3 sequence: CASSLVGLIAGNTIYF. The CDR3 region has the DNA TGTGCCAGCAGCTTGGTGGGCCTTATCGCAGGAAACACCATATATTTT. The full variable domain, its missing parts supplied by reference TRBV5-6 and TRBJ1-3, is DAGVTQSPTHLIKTRGQQVTLRCSPKSGHDTVSWYQQALGQGPQFIFQYYEEEERQRGNFPDRFSGHQFPNYSSELNVNALLLGDSALYLCASSLVGLIAGNTIYFGEGSWLTVV.

The chain is built from TRBV30 and TRBJ2-3; possibly TRBD1 for D (6 bases). The CDR3 totals 12 residues. Trimming pared 2 bases from V and 6 bases from J, leaving 9 bases between. From germline, CDR1 is GTSNPN and CDR2 SVGIG (reference sequence). CDR3 region: CAWSLGADTQYF. The CDR3 nucleotides read TGTGCCTGGAGTTTGGGGGCTGATACGCAGTATTTT.

DNA of the CDR3: TGTGCCAGCAGCTTAGATCCCGCAGGGGGCGTTGGGGGCTACACCTTC. Amino acids: CASSLDPAGGVGGYTF. The chain carries TRBV11-2 and TRBJ1-2; 8 bases match TRBD1. Germline V gives CDR1 SGHAT, CDR2 FQNNGV. CDR3 length: 16 amino acids. V trimming: 0 bases; J trimming: 8 bases; junction bases outside the gene matches: 11.

This sequence joins TRBV5-4 and TRBJ2-5, with TRBD2 identical over 16 bases. Germline CDR1 is SGHNT and CDR2 is YYREEE (reference sequence). The V and J ends lost 4 bases and 5 bases, in that order; junction bases with no gene match: 8. The CDR3 runs to 17 residues. The CDR3 protein is CASSRGTSGREQETQYF. The CDR3 coding sequence is TGTGCCAGCAGCCGCGGGACTAGCGGGAGGGAACAGGAGACCCAGTACTTC.

V gene TRBV30 combines with J gene TRBJ2-1; D call uncertain. Germline V gives CDR1 GTSNPN, CDR2 SVGIG (reference sequence). Trimming took 7 bases from V and 1 from J, leaving 17 bases between them. The CDR3 length is 15 residues. The CDR3 loop is CAFFSLALSYNEQFF. CDR3 DNA: TGTGCCTTCTTCTCTTTAGCCTTATCCTACAATGAGCAGTTCTTC.

The sample holds many counts of this clone. Other DNA sequences from this sample encode an identical CDR3 as well. The V gene is TRBV9, the J gene TRBJ2-5; D unresolved. Germline loops: CDR1 SGDLS, CDR2 YYNGEE. V was trimmed by 0 bases and J by 2 bases, leaving 5 bases between them. The CDR3 length is 13 residues. The CDR3 sequence is CASSVARQETQYF. CDR3 sequence (DNA): TGTGCCAGCAGCGTAGCACGGCAAGAGACCCAGTACTTC.

This clone was counted ten times or more. This rearrangement joins TRBV10-3 to TRBJ1-3; 7 bases line up with TRBD1. Germline assignment: CDR1 ENHRY and CDR2 SYGVKD. This CDR3 is built from 13 residues. Unmatched junction bases numbered 8, after V lost 7 bases and J lost 8 bases. The CDR3 DNA reads TGTGCCATCACGACAGGGAAGAGAGACACCATATATTTT. Translated, it gives CAITTGKRDTIYF.

The chain couples TRBV30 to TRBJ1-4; the D gene is possibly TRBD1 (6 bases). Trimming cost V 1 base and J 8 bases, with 14 bases left between them. Per the germline V gene, CDR1 is GTSNPN and CDR2 is SVGIG (reference sequence). CDR3 length: 14 amino acids. CDR3 sequence: CAWSEGTFTEKLFF. CDR3 nucleotide sequence: TGTGCCTGGAGTGAAGGGACATTCACGGAAAAACTGTTTTTT.

J is TRBJ1-4 and V is TRBV7-8; D unclear. Germline CDR1 SGHVS, CDR2 FQNEAQ. This CDR3 region has 16 residues. The ends were cut back, 2 bases at V and 8 bases at J, with 18 bases in the middle. CDR3 sequence reads: CASSLLGWGGEEKLFF. The DNA for the CDR3 is TGTGCCAGCAGCTTACTGGGGTGGGGAGGAGAGGAAAAACTGTTTTTT.

This chain connects TRBV2 to TRBJ2-2, with 10 nucleotides matching TRBD2. V shed 6 bases and J 2 bases; nucleotides not matched to a gene: 3. Looked up from germline, CDR1 is SNHLY and CDR2 is FYNNEI. The CDR3 consists of 15 residues. The DNA for the CDR3 is TGTGCCAGCAGCGCTAGCGGGGGCAACACCGGGGAGCTGTTTTTT. Translation: CASSASGGNTGELFF. The variable domain in full, completed from reference TRBV2 and TRBJ2-2, reads EPEVTQTPSHQVTQMGQEVILRCVPISNHLYFYWYRQILGQKVEFLVSFYNNEISEKSEIFDDQFSVERPDGSNFTLKIRSTKLEDSAMYFCASSASGGNTGELFFGEGSRLTVL.

This chain connects TRBV6-5 to TRBJ1-2; no reliable D call. The germline V gene has CDR1 MNHEY and CDR2 SVGAGI. The germline V and J ends were trimmed by 2 bases and 6 bases, with 10 bases remaining between them. This CDR3 comprises 13 residues. The CDR3 DNA reads TGTGCCAGCAGTTACGAGAGGAGGGATGGCTACACCTTC. Translated, it gives CASSYERRDGYTF.

The rearrangement uses TRBV10-3 and TRBJ1-2; perhaps TRBD1 as D (5 bases). The CDR3 has 12 amino acids. The V end lost 4 bases, the J end lost 4 bases, and 7 bases lay between the germline ends. Germline CDR1 ENHRY, CDR2 SYGVKD. The CDR3 sequence: CAISGGAYGYTF. CDR3 nucleotides: TGTGCCATCAGTGGCGGGGCCTATGGCTACACCTTC.

The chain recombines TRBV4-2 with TRBJ2-1; 11 nucleotides line up with TRBD2. V was pared by 1 base and J by 4 bases, with 3 bases of the junction left unmatched. The CDR3 runs to 16 residues. Germline CDR1 and CDR2: LGHNA and YNFKEQ. The CDR3 region is CASSQGSGRVYNEQFF. CDR3 DNA sequence: TGTGCCAGCAGCCAAGGTAGCGGGAGGGTTTACAATGAGCAGTTCTTC.

The rearrangement uses TRBV30 and TRBJ1-3, with D possibly TRBD1 on 6 matching bases. Germline CDR1 is GTSNPN and CDR2 is SVGIG (reference sequence). This CDR3 is built from 16 residues. V lost 2 bases and J lost 0, with 14 bases in between. CDR3 sequence reads: CAWSRVDRLSGNTIYF. In nucleotides, the CDR3 is TGTGCCTGGAGTCGGGTGGACAGACTCTCTGGAAACACCATATATTTT.

This clone showed up just a few times. The rearrangement links TRBV11-3 to TRBJ2-3, with D unresolved. Per the germline V gene, CDR1 is SGHNT and CDR2 is YENEEA. CDR3 length: 14 residues. V was shortened by 3 bases and J by 4 bases, with 11 bases between the two germline ends. CDR3 loop: CASSFGERPDTQYF. The CDR3 DNA follows: TGTGCCAGCAGCTTTGGAGAGAGGCCAGATACGCAGTATTTT. Based on the CDR3 plus reference TRBV11-3 and TRBJ2-3, the full variable domain is EAGVVQSPRYKIIEKKQPVAFWCNPISGHNTLYWYLQNLGQGPELLIRYENEEAVDDSQLPKDRFSAERLKGVDSTLKIQPAELGDSAVYLCASSFGERPDTQYFGPGTRLTVL.

This clone has just one count. The chain joins TRBV19 to TRBJ2-7; the match to TRBD1 covers 7 bases. V lost 3 bases and J lost 0; bases outside the gene matches: 8. This CDR3 comprises 16 residues. The germline V gene has CDR1 LNHDA and CDR2 SQIVND (reference sequence). The CDR3 bases are TGTGCCAGTAGTATTCGAGGGGACAGCAGCTCCTACGAGCAGTACTTC. Protein product: CASSIRGDSSSYEQYF.

The rearrangement uses TRBV12-3 or TRBV12-4 and TRBJ2-3, with TRBD2 as a possible D gene (5 bases). CDR3 length equals 13 residues. V was shortened by 6 bases and J by 5 bases, with 12 bases between the two germline ends. The CDR3 region has the DNA TGTGCCAGCAGGTCCGGCGCGGGAGATACGCAGTATTTT. It codes for CASRSGAGDTQYF.

The genes are TRBV5-1 and TRBJ2-5, with 10 bases aligning to TRBD2. Germline V gene data show CDR1 as SGHRS and CDR2 as YFSETQ. The CDR3 totals 18 residues. Trimming at V came to 1 base and at J to 5 bases, leaving 14 bases not matched to a gene. The CDR3 sequence is CASSLPLKSGGAGETQYF. The DNA of the CDR3 is TGCGCCAGCAGCTTGCCCCTCAAGAGCGGGGGGGCTGGGGAGACCCAGTACTTC.

The rearrangement links TRBV7-9 to TRBJ1-2; TRBD1 might be the D (5 bases). Between the trimmed V and J ends, which lost 2 bases and 4 bases, there was a span of 11 bases. The CDR3 is 14 amino acids. Germline V gene sequence: CDR1 SEHNR, CDR2 FQNEAQ (reference sequence). The CDR3 loop reads CASSLMGPSYGYTF. The CDR3 DNA is TGTGCCAGCAGCTTAATGGGGCCTTCCTATGGCTACACCTTC.

The CDR3 nucleotides are TGTGCCAGCAGCTTAGTTGCTACTCCATACAATGAGCAGTTCTTC. Encoded protein: CASSLVATPYNEQFF. The V gene is TRBV11-2, the J gene TRBJ2-1, with D uncertain. The CDR3 is made up of 15 amino acids. The germline V gene encodes CDR1 SGHAT and CDR2 FQNNGV. V lost 1 base, J lost 4 bases, and 11 bases lay in between.

The chain recombines TRBV18 with TRBJ2-1; TRBD2 matches 13 bases. This CDR3 has 15 residues. Germline CDR1 reads KGHSH; CDR2 reads LQKENI. V lost 6 bases, J lost 5 bases, and 4 bases stayed unmatched. CDR3 bases: TGTGCCAGCTCGTCCGGGACTAGCGGGGACAATGAGCAGTTCTTC. It is translated as CASSSGTSGDNEQFF.

V usage is TRBV7-9 and J usage is TRBJ1-1, with D perhaps matching TRBD1 (5 bases). V lost 5 bases and J lost 8, with 15 bases in between. The CDR3 sequence is 13 residues long. Per germline, CDR1 SEHNR and CDR2 FQNEAQ (reference sequence). The CDR3 DNA is TGTGCCAGCAGCCTTCGGCAGGGCATCGAAGCTTTCTTT. This codes for CASSLRQGIEAFF.

The chain joins TRBV2 to TRBJ1-2; possibly TRBD1 for D (6 bases). Germline loops: CDR1 SNHLY, CDR2 FYNNEI. The CDR3 loop spans 14 amino acids. Trimming removed 4 bases from V and 0 bases from J, with 9 bases in between. The CDR3 DNA reads as TGTGCCAGCAGTGTAGGACAGACTAACTATGGCTACACCTTC. Residues: CASSVGQTNYGYTF.

The gene calls are TRBV19 and TRBJ1-2; tentatively, D is TRBD1 (6 bases). The CDR3 is 12 residues long. The germline V and J ends were trimmed by 7 bases and 4 bases, with 10 bases remaining between them. Germline loops: CDR1 LNHDA, CDR2 SQIVND (reference sequence). CDR3 sequence reads: CASTRDTYGYTF. CDR3 DNA sequence: TGTGCCAGTACCCGGGACACCTATGGCTACACCTTC.

V is TRBV7-6 and J is TRBJ2-1; 9 bases are shared with TRBD2. The CDR3 sequence is 16 residues long. The germline V gene encodes CDR1 SGHVS and CDR2 FNYEAQ. The J segment lost 5 bases and the V segment lost 1 base, leaving 6 bases of the junction unmatched. The DNA of the CDR3 is TGTGCCAGCAGCTTAGGTAGCGGGAGAGTCCACAATGAGCAGTTCTTC. This sequence encodes CASSLGSGRVHNEQFF.

The chain recombines TRBV7-9 with TRBJ1-3; TRBD1 is a possible D gene (6 bases). CDR1 SEHNR and CDR2 FQNEAQ come from the germline V gene (reference sequence). Trimming took 5 bases from V and 2 from J, leaving 10 bases between them. CDR3 length equals 14 residues. In nucleotides, the CDR3 is TGTGCCAGCAGCCCGGACAGACCTGGAAACACCATATATTTT. Residues: CASSPDRPGNTIYF.

The V call is TRBV6-2 or TRBV6-3, the J call TRBJ2-2, with D hard to call. The V gene lost 5 bases and the J gene lost 6 bases, with 7 bases spanning the gap. Germline CDR1 and CDR2: MNHEY and SVGEGT. The CDR3 consists of 12 residues. The CDR3 loop is CASSPWPGELFF. The CDR3 coding sequence is TGTGCCAGCAGTCCCTGGCCCGGGGAGCTGTTTTTT.

In its sample, this clone was seen a few times. V is TRBV21-1 and J is TRBJ2-5; TRBD1 is the table's D call, not checked against the DNA. TRBV21-1 constitutes a pseudogene. The CDR3 length is 16 residues. For the CDR3, the DNA is TGTGCCAGCAGTCCGGGACAGGGTTGTTTCGGCGAGACCCAGTACTTC. Translation gives CASSPGQGCFGETQYF.

This clone turned up a few times. The CDR3 nucleotides are TGTGCCATAGCAGCCGGGGGGTACGGGAACCAGCCCCAGCATTTT. This translates into CAIAAGGYGNQPQHF. This chain connects TRBV10-3 to TRBJ1-5; possibly TRBD1 for D (5 bases). The ends were cut back, 9 bases at V and 7 bases at J, with 22 bases in the middle. The CDR3 loop spans 15 amino acids. Germline lookup yields CDR1 ENHRY and CDR2 SYGVKD.